Below, 28 T cell receptor beta chains from the same sample are listed, as sequenced in a study of blood T cell repertoires in COVID-19 (TCRdb year 2020). Library preparation used the immunoSEQ multiplex PCR assay. The table comes from immuneACCESS by way of TCRdb, which keeps in-frame sequences with V and J called. Part of the clones is missing from these tables; in studies checked, under half for an unresolved V gene and the rest for unknown reasons. This sample gives 200,000 to 300,000 clones in total; 65% to 85% of them show up just once. The ten largest clones add up to 1.5% of the sample. The sequencing sample was made of peripheral blood. The receptors come from a woman aged 40 to 50 who had recovered from COVID-19.

The chain joins TRBV19 to TRBJ1-1, with D maybe TRBD1 (5 bases). Per the germline V gene, CDR1 is LNHDA and CDR2 is SQIVND (reference sequence). The CDR3 spans 14 residues. Trimming removed 7 bases from V and 3 bases from J, with 15 bases in between. CDR3 nucleotide sequence: TGTGCCAGTAACAGTAGGGGCACAGACACTGAAGCTTTCTTT. Translation gives CASNSRGTDTEAFF.

This clone appeared a few times. This sequence joins TRBV27 and TRBJ2-7, with TRBD1 matching 7 bases. The germline CDR1 and CDR2 sequences are MNHEY and SMNVEV (reference sequence). V was pared by 5 bases and J by 4 bases, with 5 bases of the junction left unmatched. The CDR3 runs to 13 residues. The CDR3 is CASSTGTEYEQYF. Written as DNA, the CDR3 is TGTGCCAGCAGTACAGGGACAGAATACGAGCAGTACTTC.

This clone has a single count. V usage is TRBV5-8 and J usage is TRBJ1-2; a weak D match, TRBD1 (5 bases). Germline values: CDR1 SGHTS, CDR2 YDEGEE. Trimming pared 4 bases from V and 8 bases from J, leaving 21 bases between. The CDR3 has 15 residues. In DNA form, the CDR3 reads TGTGCCAGCAGCCACCGGGGCGGGGTAGCTAGAGGCTACACCTTC. Its translation: CASSHRGGVARGYTF.

The chain joins TRBV9 to TRBJ2-7; 8 bases are a match to TRBD2. V lost 3 bases to trimming and J lost 2 bases; unmatched junction nucleotides: 4. Looked up from germline, CDR1 is SGDLS and CDR2 is YYNGEE. The CDR3 covers 14 residues. CDR3 bases: TGTGCCAGCAGCGCCGGGACTAGTGCCTACGAGCAGTACTTC. Amino acid sequence: CASSAGTSAYEQYF.

As DNA, the CDR3 is TGTGCCTGGAGTGTACAGACAGGGAACTATGGCTACACCTTC. Translated, it gives CAWSVQTGNYGYTF. The chain has TRBV30 and TRBJ1-2, with TRBD1 identical over 7 bases. Germline values: CDR1 GTSNPN, CDR2 SVGIG (reference sequence). The CDR3 spans 14 residues. With 0 bases clipped from V and 2 bases from J, the junction kept 3 bases outside the gene matches.

V usage is TRBV24-1 and J usage is TRBJ1-2, with D unclear. The V end was cut by 3 bases, the J end by 6 bases, with 16 bases between. The CDR3 length is 15 residues. Germline CDR1 is KGHDR and CDR2 is SFDVKD. CDR3 loop: CATSDPKRGINGYTF. CDR3 nucleotides: TGTGCCACCAGTGATCCCAAAAGAGGGATTAATGGCTACACCTTC.

This clone was counted once. CDR3 amino acids: CASSLTGLPSPDTQYF. CDR3 DNA sequence: TGTGCCAGCAGTTTGACAGGGCTCCCGTCGCCAGATACGCAGTATTTT. The rearrangement links TRBV6-6 to TRBJ2-3; 7 nucleotides agree with TRBD1. Germline CDR1 MNHNY, CDR2 SVGAGI (reference sequence). The V and J ends lost 4 bases and 4 bases, in that order; junction bases with no gene match: 11. This CDR3 spans 16 amino acids.

In its sample, this clone was seen once. The chain recombines TRBV6-5 with TRBJ1-3, with unresolved D. V was trimmed by 7 bases and J by 0 bases, leaving 10 bases between them. Germline lookup yields CDR1 MNHEY and CDR2 SVGAGI. The CDR3 totals 14 residues. CDR3 bases: TGTGCCAGCACGCAGGATTTCTCTGGAAACACCATATATTTT. Its translation is CASTQDFSGNTIYF.

This clone was detected only once. The CDR3 sequence is CASRRQGAVESETQYF. The CDR3, as DNA: TGTGCCAGTAGACGACAGGGGGCTGTTGAATCGGAGACCCAGTACTTC. The rearrangement joins TRBV19 to TRBJ2-5; TRBD1 matches 10 bases. The V gene's germline CDR1 is LNHDA and CDR2 SQIVND (reference sequence). The J segment lost 5 bases and the V segment lost 6 bases, leaving 12 bases of the junction unmatched. The CDR3 is 16 amino acids.

The rearrangement uses TRBV12-3 or TRBV12-4 and TRBJ1-5; no definite D call. V was shortened by 6 bases and J by 4 bases, with 10 bases between the two germline ends. The CDR3 extends over 13 amino acids. DNA for the CDR3: TGTGCCAGCAGAAAAGAGGGAAATCAGCCCCAGCATTTT. It specifies CASRKEGNQPQHF.

The chain recombines TRBV11-2 with TRBJ2-7; D possibly corresponds to TRBD1 (6 bases). The germline CDR1 and CDR2 sequences are SGHAT and FQNNGV. V was clipped by 4 bases and J by 4 bases, with 11 bases between them. This CDR3 region has 13 residues. CDR3 region: CASSSGQLYEQYF. CDR3 nucleotide sequence: TGTGCCAGCAGCTCCGGACAGTTATACGAGCAGTACTTC.

In its sample, this clone was seen a few times. The CDR3, as DNA: TGTGCCAGCAGTGACCGGGACAGGGAACATTATGGCTACACCTTC. This gives the protein CASSDRDREHYGYTF. The rearrangement links TRBV6-1 to TRBJ1-2; 9 bases align to TRBD1. The germline CDR1 and CDR2 sequences are MNHNS and SASEGT. V shed 3 bases and J 5 bases; nucleotides not matched to a gene: 7. The CDR3 is 15 amino acids.

This clone was picked up one time. The V and J genes are TRBV7-2 and TRBJ2-7; TRBD2 is a possible D gene (7 bases). This CDR3 region has 16 residues. Germline CDR1 SGHTA, CDR2 FQGNSA. Trimming took 4 bases from V and 12 from J, leaving 28 bases between them. DNA of the CDR3: TGTGCCAGCAGCTCAAGGGCGGGGGCGATCAAAGGGAGCACGTACTTC. It specifies CASSSRAGAIKGSTYF.

CDR3 DNA sequence: TGTGCCAGCAGCTTAGGTGAAGGGGACTCTTACGAGCAGTACTTC. Protein product: CASSLGEGDSYEQYF. This chain joins TRBV11-2 and TRBJ2-7; TRBD2 might be the D (6 bases). Looked up from germline, CDR1 is SGHAT and CDR2 is FQNNGV. The germline V and J ends were trimmed by 1 base and 4 bases, with 14 bases remaining between them. The CDR3 spans 15 residues.

The rearrangement joins TRBV30 to TRBJ2-2; TRBD2 agrees at 9 bases. V was pared by 4 bases and J by 5 bases, with 8 bases of the junction left unmatched. Germline assignment: CDR1 GTSNPN and CDR2 SVGIG (reference sequence). The CDR3 spans 15 residues. The CDR3 loop is CAWNLAGGQTGELFF. The CDR3 DNA reads TGTGCCTGGAACCTGGCGGGGGGGCAGACCGGGGAGCTGTTTTTT.

This chain links TRBV11-3 with TRBJ2-5, with TRBD1 matching over 9 bases. The CDR3 loop spans 15 amino acids. Losses at the gene ends were 5 bases for V and 6 bases for J; bases not matched to a gene: 10. Germline V gene data show CDR1 as SGHNT and CDR2 as YENEEA. The CDR3 loop reads CASSPGQGRSKTQYF. The CDR3 nucleotides read TGTGCCAGCAGCCCTGGACAGGGGAGATCGAAGACCCAGTACTTC.

V usage is TRBV7-2 and J usage is TRBJ1-6; D might be TRBD1 (6 bases). The V gene lost 5 bases and the J gene lost 9 bases, with 17 bases spanning the gap. This CDR3 region has 15 residues. CDR1 SGHTA and CDR2 FQGNSA come from the germline V gene. This CDR3 reads CASSTQAIGGSPLHF. CDR3 nucleotide sequence: TGTGCCAGCAGCACACAGGCAATAGGGGGTTCACCCCTCCACTTT.

The chain links TRBV19 to TRBJ1-3; 9 nucleotides line up with TRBD1. The trim removed 5 bases at V and 7 bases at J, leaving 6 bases unmatched. Germline lookup yields CDR1 LNHDA and CDR2 SQIVND (reference sequence). The CDR3 has 14 amino acids. In nucleotides, the CDR3 is TGTGCCAGTAGTTGGGGACAGGGCCGTAACACCATATATTTT. Protein sequence: CASSWGQGRNTIYF.

J is TRBJ2-1 and V is TRBV19; D may be TRBD1 (5 bases). Trimming shortened V by 7 bases and J by 6 bases, and 25 bases separated the two germline ends. CDR1 is LNHDA and CDR2 is SQIVND in the germline V gene (reference sequence). The CDR3 consists of 17 residues. The CDR3 region has the DNA TGTGCCAGTATCTCATCTACGCCTCCTCGAGACAGCAATGAGCAGTTCTTC. This sequence encodes CASISSTPPRDSNEQFF.

The chain carries TRBV18 and TRBJ1-1, with a possible D match to TRBD1 (5 bases). V lost 6 bases, J lost 1 base, and 21 bases lay in between. Germline assignment: CDR1 KGHSH and CDR2 LQKENI. The CDR3 runs 17 residues. The DNA of the CDR3 is TGTGCCAGCTCCAATACAGGTGGGAGGCTTGCGAACACTGAAGCTTTCTTT. It codes for CASSNTGGRLANTEAFF.

CDR3 sequence (DNA): TGTGCCAGCAGTCCAAATCAGGGTACAGACACTGAAGCTTTCTTT. It specifies CASSPNQGTDTEAFF. The genes are TRBV4-2 and TRBJ1-1; D perhaps matches TRBD1 (5 bases). The germline CDR1 and CDR2 sequences are LGHNA and YNFKEQ. V lost 6 bases to trimming and J lost 3 bases, with 17 bases between them. The CDR3 has 15 amino acids.

The chain links TRBV12-3 or TRBV12-4 to TRBJ1-1; D not certain. This CDR3 has 13 residues. V was pared by 5 bases and J by 4 bases, with 11 bases between. This CDR3 is CASSINQATEAFF. CDR3 sequence (DNA): TGTGCCAGCAGTATCAACCAGGCCACTGAAGCTTTCTTT.

The genes are TRBV11-2 and TRBJ2-3; 10 nucleotides align to TRBD1. V lost 3 bases, J lost 3 bases, and 3 bases stayed unmatched. Germline CDR1 reads SGHAT; CDR2 reads FQNNGV. The CDR3 runs 15 residues. CDR3 DNA: TGTGCCAGCAGCTTGGGGACAGGGGTGACAGATACGCAGTATTTT. This gives the protein CASSLGTGVTDTQYF.

The rearrangement uses TRBV2 and TRBJ1-4, with a weak D call TRBD1 (5 bases). Germline CDR1 SNHLY, CDR2 FYNNEI. There are 14 residues in the CDR3. The V and J ends lost 8 bases and 6 bases respectively, with 16 bases between them. The CDR3 is CASRLSPGHEKLFF. The CDR3 bases are TGTGCCAGCCGGCTTTCGCCAGGGCATGAAAAACTGTTTTTT.

CDR3 protein: CASSATGFNQPQHF. The CDR3 DNA is TGTGCCAGCAGTGCTACAGGCTTCAATCAGCCCCAGCATTTT. The chain carries TRBV27 and TRBJ1-5; TRBD1 is a possible D gene (5 bases). The CDR3 is made up of 14 amino acids. Trimming took 5 bases from V and 3 from J, leaving 11 bases between them. Germline V gene lookup returns CDR1 MNHEY and CDR2 SMNVEV (reference sequence).

This chain joins TRBV2 and TRBJ2-7, with 10 bases matching TRBD1. V shed 5 bases, J shed 3 bases, and the junction held 4 bases outside the gene matches. The CDR3 runs 14 residues. CDR1 is SNHLY and CDR2 is FYNNEI in the germline V gene. CDR3 sequence reads: CASSPGQGFYEQYF. The CDR3 DNA reads TGTGCCAGCAGTCCGGGACAGGGGTTCTACGAGCAGTACTTC.

The chain carries TRBV24-1 and TRBJ2-7; perhaps TRBD1 as D (5 bases). The CDR3 runs to 11 residues. Germline CDR1 is KGHDR and CDR2 is SFDVKD. The V end was cut by 6 bases, the J end by 5 bases, with 7 bases between. The CDR3 sequence: CATSKTDEQYF. For the CDR3, the DNA is TGTGCCACCAGTAAGACAGACGAGCAGTACTTC.

The J gene is TRBJ1-1, the V gene TRBV27; no reliable D call. V lost 6 bases and J 5 bases, leaving 7 bases between the germline ends. CDR3 length equals 11 residues. The germline gives CDR1 MNHEY, CDR2 SMNVEV (reference sequence). The CDR3 protein is CASRFGTEAFF. DNA of the CDR3: TGTGCCAGCAGATTCGGGACTGAAGCTTTCTTT.